Presented here are 3 T cell receptor beta chains from one specimen sequenced in a study of shared clonotypes between healthy human individuals. Measured with immunoSEQ multiplex PCR; TCRdb has only the in-frame clones, and not every one. The profile shows more than 2,000,000 clones, approximately 90% of them singletons. Input material: naive CD4+ T cells sorted from blood. The subset here: CD45RA+ positively selected. These receptors were collected from a man aged 18 to 29 in good health.

This chain links TRBV5-8 with TRBJ1-5; D call uncertain. The CDR3 is made up of 13 amino acids. In germline, CDR1 is SGHTS, CDR2 YDEGEE. V dropped 3 bases and J dropped 6 bases, with 10 bases sitting between them. The CDR3 bases are TGTGCCAGCAGCTCAGACTCCGGTCAGCCCCAGCATTTT. Encoded protein: CASSSDSGQPQHF.

The J gene is TRBJ1-1, the V gene TRBV18, with D possibly being TRBD1 (6 bases). This CDR3 is built from 13 residues. V lost 5 bases and J lost 3, with 10 bases in between. The germline gives CDR1 KGHSH, CDR2 LQKENI. CDR3 DNA sequence: TGTGCCAGCTCAACTAACAGGGACACTGAAGCTTTCTTT. Translation gives CASSTNRDTEAFF.

CDR3 in DNA: TGTGCCAGTAGTCCCCATCACCGGTACCAAGAGACCCAGTACTTC. Its translation: CASSPHHRYQETQYF. The chain combines TRBV19 with TRBJ2-5; D gene uncertain. The CDR3 length is 15 residues. Germline V gene sequence: CDR1 LNHDA, CDR2 SQIVND (reference sequence). V dropped 5 bases and J dropped 0 bases, with 13 bases sitting between them. The full variable domain, its missing parts supplied by reference TRBV19 and TRBJ2-5, is DGGITQSPKYLFRKEGQNVTLSCEQNLNHDAMYWYRQDPGQGLRLIYYSQIVNDFQKGDIAEGYSVSREKKESFPLTVTSAQKNPTAFYLCASSPHHRYQETQYFGPGTRLLVL.